Below, 2 T cell receptor beta chains from the same sample are listed, as sequenced in a study of T cells after posttransplantation cyclophosphamide. Cyclophosphamide on days +3 and +4 followed busulfan-fludarabine conditioning and a marrow graft. Method: immunoSEQ multiplex PCR; TCRdb's copy keeps in-frame clones and lacks some. The sample has about 20,000 clones; approximately 69% are singletons. The starting material was PBMCs, obtained after an allogeneic stem cell transplant with post-transplant cyclophosphamide. The receptors were sampled from a male patient aged 25-45 years who received an allogeneic stem cell transplant from a related donor, was CMV-positive, and had acute GVHD only. Some of these T cells may belong to the graft donor.

The rearrangement joins TRBV30 to TRBJ2-2, with TRBD2 matching 13 bases. V was clipped by 7 bases and J by 5 bases; unmatched bases: 10. Per germline, CDR1 GTSNPN and CDR2 SVGIG (reference sequence). The CDR3 is 16 amino acids. CDR3 loop: CASRTSGGRWTGELFF. For the CDR3, the DNA is TGTGCCTCCCGGACTAGCGGGGGCCGATGGACCGGGGAGCTGTTTTTT.

V is TRBV6-1 and J is TRBJ2-2, with a possible D match to TRBD2 (6 bases). The V end lost 10 bases, the J end lost 4 bases, and 16 bases lay between the germline ends. CDR3 length equals 14 residues. CDR1 is MNHNS and CDR2 is SASEGT in the germline V gene. Written as DNA, the CDR3 is TGTGCCACCCTAACTCTAGCGCGCACCGGGGAGCTGTTTTTT. Translated, it gives CATLTLARTGELFF.